This entry features one T cell receptor beta chain sequence. The study drew participants aged about 18 to 89 years from under 30 US areas. Donors were grouped by their self-reported clinical history. Symptom resolution, clearance, or two negative PCRs marked donors in Cohort 3 as recovered. The length of the CDR3 is 18 residues. CDR1 SGHVS and CDR2 FQNEAQ come from the germline V gene. J lost 4 bases, V lost 1 base, and 13 bases had no gene match. This specimen comes from a study of blood T cell repertoires in COVID-19. In the authors' workflow: Amplification from reference gene primers served as the basis for estimated nucleated cell counts. Assay used: immunoSEQ multiplex PCR; TCRdb lists only in-frame clones, some missing. V, J and clone size reflect that table, while D and trimming were determined from the DNA. Of nearly 250,000 clones in the sample, roughly 88% are singletons; the top ten hold approximately 2%.

Sequenced material: PBMCs or T cells enriched from blood (not recorded which). The clonotype comes from a woman aged 45-60 years who had recovered from COVID-19. The chain links TRBV7-8 to TRBJ1-1; TRBD1 agrees at 9 bases. The DNA for the CDR3 is TGTGCCAGCAGCTTAGTTTTCGGACAGGGGATTCTGAGCACTGAAGCTTTCTTT. Translation gives CASSLVFGQGILSTEAFF.